One T cell receptor (beta chain) is described in this entry. This clonotype has more than one count but fewer than ten. It has no known antigen specificity. Base qualities are not at hand, and no much larger clone is one base apart. Including the terminal cysteine and phenylalanine, the CDR3 comprises 12 residues. Only CDR3 DNA is held: 36 bases, read in frame from base 1. V gives up 0 bases and J gives up 4 bases, and the segment between their germline ends measures 6 bases. The CDR1 and CDR2 encoded by the germline V gene are SQVTM and ANQGSEA. Library method: 5' RACE. The sample was run on an Illumina HiSeq 2500. A second PCR of 7 to 11 cycles was performed with a sample-barcoded 5' primer and a J-beta primer mix. A unique molecular identifier was introduced onto each TCR beta cDNA molecule by a template-switch 5' adaptor carrying 12 random nucleotides. Each sample yielded at least 2.5 million CDR3-containing paired-end reads. First-strand cDNA synthesis was performed from all RNA using the Mint cDNA synthesis kit, with priming by a TRBC-specific oligonucleotide. Following uracil-DNA glycosylase treatment, all cDNA underwent a first 18-cycle PCR with the universal primers M1SS and BC2_uni_R. The study's own analysis went as follows. For normalization, 1 million high-quality reads were randomly selected from each sample, with every read carrying a distinct molecular identifier. Instead of being binned into consensus sequences, reads with shared molecular identifiers were discarded. MiTCR, run with a Q25 quality threshold and the strictest error-elimination algorithm, handled CDR3 identification, clonotype clustering and error correction. A nonparametric unseen species model with Euler transformation was used to estimate lower-bound total TCR beta diversity. The public reads were quality trimmed at Q25 with fastp and then assembled into clones with MiXCR by TCRdb, keeping productive beta chains. Records with the same CDR3 protein are collapsed into one entry carrying the most frequent genes and DNA. The V and J calls here are based on TCRdb, not the publication. This sample comprises 710,000 or so distinct CDR3 sequences, about 20% of them detected only once. Clones ranked in the top ten supply 22% of the sample.

This sample is part of a study of blood T cells in healthy people across ages (dated by TCRdb to between 2015 and 2016). At the level of the whole study: Template switching captured roughly one uniquely barcoded TCR beta cDNA molecule per two T cells in model experiments. To track age-related changes in TCR beta repertoire diversity, the study relied on deep sequencing normalized with unique cDNA molecular identifiers. Four age groups were formed from the donors: young (average roughly 15 years), middle-aged (more than 35), aged (62) and long-lived (roughly 81). To avoid experimental bias, donors of different ages were spread randomly across the sequencing lanes. Using the same blood draw, the study looked at two additional independent replicas of 1 million unique cDNA reads for two donors, one aged 18 to 30 and the other aged 80 or older.

The 40 or so donors, aged about 6 to 100 years, were systemically healthy Caucasian individuals from Russia. Each donor gave approximately 10 milliliters of peripheral blood, collected into EDTA-treated Vacutainer tubes. Ficoll-Paque density-gradient centrifugation was used to isolate PBMCs, with at least 6.5 million per sample. Total RNA, at least 6 micrograms per sample, was extracted from PBMCs with Trizol reagent. For every donor, flow cytometry on a PBMC aliquot measured the percentage of naive CD45RAhigh/CD27high T cells. General conclusions and limits of the study: Conclusive comparison of naive and antigen-experienced compartments was prevented by the profiling of bulk unsorted PBMCs. Compared with the aged group, the long-lived group had more naive CD4+ T cells, fewer expanded clones and increased TCR diversity, suggesting age selection. Because the CMV infection status of the donors was unknown, age-related changes in expanded clonotypes may potentially have been confounded. Observed TCR beta diversity correlated strongly with the percentage of naive T cells measured by flow cytometry. Total diversity estimates from one million sequenced T cells were considered lower bounds and underestimates. Observed TCR beta diversity per million T cells fell roughly linearly with age, and a significant reduction was already apparent by age around 39.

Sequenced input: blood. The V gene is TRBV29-1 and the J gene is TRBJ1-2; the D segment cannot be called with confidence. The TCR sequence derives from a man between 65 and 85 years old in good health. The CDR3 sequence is CSVEDAGYGYTF. The DNA sequence reads TGCAGCGTTGAAGATGCGGGCTATGGCTACACCTTC.